These 9 T cell receptor beta chains originate from one sample sequenced in a study of T cell responses to AZD1222 COVID-19 vaccine. TCRdb's copy holds only in-frame clones and misses some; the assay was immunoSEQ multiplex PCR. This table holds 90,000 to 150,000 clones, 86% found once. Material: peripheral blood, obtained 28 days after the second AZD1222 dose. The receptors derive from an adult who received the AZD1222 COVID-19 vaccine.

The rearrangement joins TRBV11-2 to TRBJ2-1; 12 nucleotides line up with TRBD2. This CDR3 spans 16 amino acids. V lost 5 bases to trimming and J lost 7 bases; unmatched junction nucleotides: 9. CDR1 is SGHAT and CDR2 is FQNNGV in the germline V gene. CDR3 amino acids: CASSLTSGGRGNEQFF. The CDR3 nucleotides read TGTGCCAGCAGCCTGACTAGCGGGGGCCGTGGGAATGAGCAGTTCTTC. Full variable domain (rest looked up from reference TRBV11-2 and TRBJ2-1): EAGVAQSPRYKIIEKRQSVAFWCNPISGHATLYWYQQILGQGPKLLIQFQNNGVVDDSQLPKDRFSAERLKGVDSTLKIQPAKLEDSAVYLCASSLTSGGRGNEQFFGPGTRLTVL.

The J gene is TRBJ2-1, the V gene TRBV9; TRBD2 might be the D (6 bases). The CDR3 loop spans 13 amino acids. V lost 4 bases and J 8 bases, leaving 13 bases between the germline ends. Germline CDR1 and CDR2: SGDLS and YYNGEE. CDR3 protein: CASSPVTGDEQFF. DNA of the CDR3: TGTGCCAGCAGCCCTGTGACGGGGGATGAGCAGTTCTTC.

V gene TRBV11-2 combines with J gene TRBJ2-1, with a weak D call TRBD2 (6 bases). The CDR3 sequence is 14 residues long. The germline V gene has CDR1 SGHAT and CDR2 FQNNGV. V was clipped by 5 bases and J by 5 bases, with 13 bases between them. The CDR3 DNA reads TGTGCCAGCAGCCCCGGGACTCGGAACAATGAGCAGTTCTTC. As protein: CASSPGTRNNEQFF.

This chain links TRBV6-5 with TRBJ2-6, with D possibly TRBD1 on 5 matching bases. Germline-derived CDR1 and CDR2 are MNHEY and SVGAGI. The CDR3 is 15 residues long. Between the trimmed V and J ends, which lost 10 bases and 2 bases, there was a span of 15 bases. The CDR3, as DNA: TGTGCCACTACTACGCCCAGGGCTGGGGCCAACGTCCTGACTTTC. It encodes CATTTPRAGANVLTF.

The V and J genes are TRBV21-1 and TRBJ2-5; the D call of TRBD1 is as the table states it, not checked on the DNA. TRBV21-1 is a listed pseudogene. The CDR3 has 16 amino acids. DNA of the CDR3: TGTGCCAGCAGCGCCCCGCCGGGACAGGGGGCGCAGACCCAGTACTTC. It yields the protein CASSAPPGQGAQTQYF.

This chain connects TRBV27 to TRBJ1-1; a possible D gene is TRBD1 (6 bases). V shed 5 bases and J shed 6 bases, with 22 bases lying between them. Germline CDR1 reads MNHEY; CDR2 reads SMNVEV (reference sequence). This CDR3 contains 16 residues. This chain's CDR3 is CASSTHRGGGMAEAFF. For the CDR3, the DNA is TGTGCCAGCAGTACCCACCGGGGCGGGGGCATGGCTGAAGCTTTCTTT.

V usage is TRBV21-1 and J usage is TRBJ1-1. TRBV21-1 is an annotated pseudogene. The CDR3 runs 17 residues. DNA for the CDR3: TGTGCCAGCAGCAACCCCGGACGGATCCCCATGAACACTGAAGCTTTCTTT. Encoded protein: CASSNPGRIPMNTEAFF.

J is TRBJ2-7 and V is TRBV4-1; the D gene could be TRBD1 or TRBD2 (5 bases each). Trimming took 4 bases from V and 0 from J, leaving 10 bases between them. The CDR3 covers 14 residues. In germline, CDR1 is MGHRA, CDR2 YSYEKL. The CDR3 here is CASSRGTVSYEQYF. CDR3 sequence (DNA): TGCGCCAGCAGCCGGGGGACCGTCTCCTACGAGCAGTACTTC.

The V and J genes are TRBV15 and TRBJ2-7, with no clear D. V lost 1 base, J lost 1 base, and 8 bases lay in between. CDR3 length: 14 residues. Germline lookup yields CDR1 LNHNV and CDR2 YYDKDF (reference sequence). CDR3 in DNA: TGTGCCACCAGCAGAGGGAGAGAGTCCTACGAGCAGTACTTC. This gives the protein CATSRGRESYEQYF.